The 3 T cell receptor beta chains listed next were all sequenced from one sample in a study of blood T cell repertoires in COVID-19. This table comes from immunoSEQ multiplex PCR, and its TCRdb copy is limited to in-frame clones, with some not included. The table has 50,000 or so clones, around 86% seen once. What was sequenced was peripheral blood. The receptors derive from a woman of 80 years or more with acute or convalescent COVID-19.

The rearrangement uses TRBV10-3 and TRBJ2-1; 11 bases are shared with TRBD1. Germline loops: CDR1 ENHRY, CDR2 SYGVKD. The CDR3 loop spans 15 amino acids. V trimming: 4 bases; J trimming: 9 bases; junction bases outside the gene matches: 8. DNA for the CDR3: TGTGCCATCAGTGTCCGGGACAGGGGGGCTGGTGAGCAGTTCTTC. Amino acids: CAISVRDRGAGEQFF.

This chain connects TRBV19 to TRBJ2-2; tentative D call: TRBD1 (6 bases). Trimming stripped 4 bases from V and 5 bases from J, with 11 bases between. The V gene's germline CDR1 is LNHDA and CDR2 SQIVND (reference sequence). The CDR3 has 14 amino acids. CDR3 sequence: CASSTDRKTGELFF. The CDR3 bases are TGTGCCAGTAGTACCGACAGGAAGACCGGGGAGCTGTTTTTT.

Here the CDR3 reads CASSLDGPIFGYTF. The CDR3 DNA is TGTGCCAGCAGCTTAGATGGCCCCATTTTTGGCTACACCTTC. This chain links TRBV7-9 with TRBJ1-2; D not resolved. The CDR3 totals 14 residues. V dropped 1 base and J dropped 7 bases, with 13 bases sitting between them. Germline assignment: CDR1 SEHNR and CDR2 FQNEAQ (reference sequence).